This passage covers 6 T cell receptor beta chains from one sample sequenced in a study of blood T cell repertoires in COVID-19. Clones were sequenced by immunoSEQ multiplex PCR, and TCRdb holds only the in-frame ones, with some missing. The sample yields under 300,000 clones, 70% to 90% seen once. Sequences were obtained from peripheral blood. The receptors shown here come from a woman between 65 and 79 years old with acute or convalescent COVID-19.

In this sample, this clone turned up a few times. CDR3 loop: CASSRWTTEQYF. CDR3 DNA: TGTGCCAGCAGCCGCTGGACTACGGAGCAGTACTTC. The rearrangement uses TRBV5-5 and TRBJ2-7; D possibly corresponds to TRBD2 (6 bases). Germline V CDR1 and CDR2: SGHKS, YYEKEE (reference sequence). The V end lost 4 bases, the J end lost 7 bases, and 12 bases lay between the germline ends. The CDR3 is 12 amino acids.

CDR3 DNA: TGCGCCAGCAGGCGTGCGTACAGGGGAGGACGGGAAAAACTGTTTTTT. Its translation is CASRRAYRGGREKLFF. V gene TRBV5-1 combines with J gene TRBJ1-4; 7 positions agree with TRBD1. V lost 5 bases to trimming and J lost 8 bases; unmatched junction nucleotides: 15. The CDR3 has 16 amino acids. CDR1 SGHRS and CDR2 YFSETQ come from the germline V gene.

The rearrangement joins TRBV18 to TRBJ1-1, with 7 positions matching TRBD1. The CDR3 loop spans 13 amino acids. V shed 3 bases and J 8 bases; nucleotides not matched to a gene: 6. Germline assignment: CDR1 KGHSH and CDR2 LQKENI. The CDR3 region has the DNA TGTGCCAGCTCACCCCTGGACAGGTCAGAAGCTTTCTTT. Translation gives CASSPLDRSEAFF. The full variable domain, rest sourced from reference TRBV18 and TRBJ1-1, is NAGVMQNPRHLVRRRGQEARLRCSPMKGHSHVYWYRQLPEEGLKFMVYLQKENIIDESGMPKERFSAEFPKEGPSILRIQQVVRGDSAAYFCASSPLDRSEAFFGQGTRLTVV.

This chain links TRBV2 with TRBJ1-5; TRBD1 matches at 8 bases. With 0 bases clipped from V and 4 bases from J, the junction kept 2 bases outside the gene matches. CDR3 size: 15 residues. Looked up from germline, CDR1 is SNHLY and CDR2 is FYNNEI. Here the CDR3 DNA reads TGTGCCAGCAGTGAAGCGCACAGGGGGAATCAGCCCCAGCATTTT. It codes for CASSEAHRGNQPQHF.

In its sample, this clone was seen a few times. The chain recombines TRBV5-5 with TRBJ2-1; TRBD2 matches 11 bases. V lost 1 base to trimming and J lost 5 bases; unmatched junction nucleotides: 2. The CDR3 is 15 residues long. Per the germline V gene, CDR1 is SGHKS and CDR2 is YYEKEE (reference sequence). The chain's CDR3 is CASSLTSGGHNEQFF. CDR3 coding DNA: TGTGCCAGCAGCTTGACTAGCGGGGGTCACAATGAGCAGTTCTTC.

The V call is TRBV7-3, the J call TRBJ2-7, with unresolved D. This CDR3 has 15 residues. The germline CDR1 and CDR2 sequences are SGHTA and FQGTGA. V was trimmed by 0 bases and J by 1 base, leaving 10 bases between them. CDR3 sequence reads: CASSLTGYGSYEQYF. Here the CDR3 DNA reads TGTGCCAGCAGCTTAACGGGCTATGGATCCTACGAGCAGTACTTC.